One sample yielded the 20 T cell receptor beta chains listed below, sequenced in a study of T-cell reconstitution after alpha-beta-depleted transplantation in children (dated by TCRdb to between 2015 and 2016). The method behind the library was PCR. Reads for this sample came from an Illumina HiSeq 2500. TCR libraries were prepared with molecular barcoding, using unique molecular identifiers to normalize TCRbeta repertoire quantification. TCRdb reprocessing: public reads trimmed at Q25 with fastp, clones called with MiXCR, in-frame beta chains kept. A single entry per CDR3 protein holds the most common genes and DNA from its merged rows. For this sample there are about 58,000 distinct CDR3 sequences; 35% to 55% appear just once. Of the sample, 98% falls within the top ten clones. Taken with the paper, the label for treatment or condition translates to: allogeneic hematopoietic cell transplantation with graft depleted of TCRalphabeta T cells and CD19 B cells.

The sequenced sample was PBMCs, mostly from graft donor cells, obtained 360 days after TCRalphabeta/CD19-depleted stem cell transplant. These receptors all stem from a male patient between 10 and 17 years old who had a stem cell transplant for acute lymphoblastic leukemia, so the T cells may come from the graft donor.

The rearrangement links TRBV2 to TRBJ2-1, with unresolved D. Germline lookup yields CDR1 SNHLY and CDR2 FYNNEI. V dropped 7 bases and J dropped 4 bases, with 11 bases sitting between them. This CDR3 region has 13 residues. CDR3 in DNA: TGTGCCAGCAAGGATGGCGTATACAATGAGCAGTTCTTC. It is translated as CASKDGVYNEQFF.

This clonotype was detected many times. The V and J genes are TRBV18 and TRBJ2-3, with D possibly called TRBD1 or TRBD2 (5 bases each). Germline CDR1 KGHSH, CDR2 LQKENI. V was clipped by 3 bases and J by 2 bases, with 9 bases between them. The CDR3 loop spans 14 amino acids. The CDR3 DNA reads TGTGCCAGCTCACCGGGACCGTTCACAGATACGCAGTATTTT. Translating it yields CASSPGPFTDTQYF.

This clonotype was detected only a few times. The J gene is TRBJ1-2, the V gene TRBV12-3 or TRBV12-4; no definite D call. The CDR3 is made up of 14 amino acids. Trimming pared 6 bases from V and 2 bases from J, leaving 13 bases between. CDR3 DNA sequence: TGTGCCAGCAGCCGTCTCGAGAGGAACTATGGCTACACCTTC. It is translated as CASSRLERNYGYTF.

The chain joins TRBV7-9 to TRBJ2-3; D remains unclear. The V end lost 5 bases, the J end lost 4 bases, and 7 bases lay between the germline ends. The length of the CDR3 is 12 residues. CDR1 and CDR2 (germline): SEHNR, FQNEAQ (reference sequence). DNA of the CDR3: TGTGCCAGCAGCGCCACAGCAGATACGCAGTATTTT. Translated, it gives CASSATADTQYF.

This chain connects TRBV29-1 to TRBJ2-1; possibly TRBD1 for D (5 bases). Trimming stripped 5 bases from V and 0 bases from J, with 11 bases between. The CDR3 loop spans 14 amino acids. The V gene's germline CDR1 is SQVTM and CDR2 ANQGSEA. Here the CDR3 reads CSVPYQGSYNEQFF. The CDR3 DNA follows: TGCAGCGTTCCCTATCAGGGCTCCTACAATGAGCAGTTCTTC.

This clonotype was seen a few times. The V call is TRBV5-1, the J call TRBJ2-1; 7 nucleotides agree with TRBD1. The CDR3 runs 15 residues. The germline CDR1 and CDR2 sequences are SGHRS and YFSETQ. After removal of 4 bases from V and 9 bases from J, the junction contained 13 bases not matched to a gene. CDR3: CASSPGTELFGEQFF. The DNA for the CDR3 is TGCGCCAGCAGCCCCGGGACAGAGTTGTTCGGTGAGCAGTTCTTC.

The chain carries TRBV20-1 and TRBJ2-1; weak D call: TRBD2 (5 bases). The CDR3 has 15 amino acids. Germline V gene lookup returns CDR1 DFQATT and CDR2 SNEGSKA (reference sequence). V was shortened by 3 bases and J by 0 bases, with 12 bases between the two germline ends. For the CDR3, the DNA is TGCAGTGCTAGGTCTGCTCGGGGCTCCTACAATGAGCAGTTCTTC. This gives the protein CSARSARGSYNEQFF.

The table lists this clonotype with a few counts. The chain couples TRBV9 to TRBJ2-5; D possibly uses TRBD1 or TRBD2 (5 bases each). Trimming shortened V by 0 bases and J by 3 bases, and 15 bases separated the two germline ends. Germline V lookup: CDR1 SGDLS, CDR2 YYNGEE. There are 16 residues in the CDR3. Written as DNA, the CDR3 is TGTGCCAGCAGCGTAGCGTCGGGACCGGATAAAGAGACCCAGTACTTC. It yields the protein CASSVASGPDKETQYF.

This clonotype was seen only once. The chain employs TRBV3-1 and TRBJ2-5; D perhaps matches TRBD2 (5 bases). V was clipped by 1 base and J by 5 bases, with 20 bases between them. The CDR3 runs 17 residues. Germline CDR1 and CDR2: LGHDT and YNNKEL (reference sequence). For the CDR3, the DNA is TGTGCCAGCAGCCAAGCCTCCGGACTGCTTCAGTCCGAGACCCAGTACTTC. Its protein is CASSQASGLLQSETQYF.

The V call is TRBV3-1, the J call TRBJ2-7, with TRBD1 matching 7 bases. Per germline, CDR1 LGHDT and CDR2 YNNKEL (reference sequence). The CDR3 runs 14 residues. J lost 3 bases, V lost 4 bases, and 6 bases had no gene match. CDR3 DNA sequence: TGTGCCAGCAGCCCGGGACAGCTGCTCTACGAGCAGTACTTC. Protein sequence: CASSPGQLLYEQYF.

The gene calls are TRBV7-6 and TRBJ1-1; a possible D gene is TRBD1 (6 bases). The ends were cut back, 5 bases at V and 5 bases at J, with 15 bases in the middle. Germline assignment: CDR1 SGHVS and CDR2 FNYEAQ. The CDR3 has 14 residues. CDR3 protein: CASSLLQGKTEAFF. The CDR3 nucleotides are TGTGCCAGCAGCCTACTACAGGGTAAGACTGAAGCTTTCTTT. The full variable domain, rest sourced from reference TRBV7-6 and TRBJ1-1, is GAGVSQSPRYKVTKRGQDVALRCDPISGHVSLYWYRQALGQGPEFLTYFNYEAQQDKSGLPNDRFSAERPEGSISTLTIQRTEQRDSAMYRCASSLLQGKTEAFFGQGTRLTVV.

The CDR3 DNA is TGCGCCAGCAGCTTGGGGGACAGGGTTGATCAGCCCCAGCATTTT. Translation gives CASSLGDRVDQPQHF. The chain couples TRBV5-1 to TRBJ1-5; 9 bases align to TRBD1. V trimming: 0 bases; J trimming: 5 bases; junction bases outside the gene matches: 3. This CDR3 is 15 amino acids long. The germline gives CDR1 SGHRS, CDR2 YFSETQ.

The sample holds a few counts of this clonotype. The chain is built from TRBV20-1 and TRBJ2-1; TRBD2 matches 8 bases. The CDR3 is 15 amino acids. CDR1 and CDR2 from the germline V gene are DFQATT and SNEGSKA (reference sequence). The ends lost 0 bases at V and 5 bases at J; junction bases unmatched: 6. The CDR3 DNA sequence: TGCAGTGCTAGAGATCCGGCGGGAGGCCACAATGAGCAGTTCTTC. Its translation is CSARDPAGGHNEQFF.

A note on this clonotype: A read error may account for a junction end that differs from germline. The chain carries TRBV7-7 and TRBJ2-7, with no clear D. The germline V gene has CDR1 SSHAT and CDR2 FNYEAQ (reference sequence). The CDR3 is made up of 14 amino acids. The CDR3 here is CASSLDSTFGEQYF. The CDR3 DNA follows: TGTGCTAGCAGCTTAGACTCCACGTTTGGCGAGCAGTACTTC.

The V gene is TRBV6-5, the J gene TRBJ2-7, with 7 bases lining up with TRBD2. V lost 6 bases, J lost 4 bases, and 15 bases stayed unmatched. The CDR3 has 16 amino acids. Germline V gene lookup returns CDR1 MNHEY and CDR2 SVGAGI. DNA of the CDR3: TGTGCCAGCAGCTACCCCCTGGGGAGGGGCAATTACGAGCAGTACTTC. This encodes CASSYPLGRGNYEQYF.

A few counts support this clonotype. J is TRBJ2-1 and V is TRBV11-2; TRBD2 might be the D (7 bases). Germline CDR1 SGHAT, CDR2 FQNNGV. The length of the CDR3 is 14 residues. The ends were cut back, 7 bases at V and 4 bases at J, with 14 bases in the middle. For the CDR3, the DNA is TGTGCCAGCACCCGGGGGAGGGGGTACAATGAGCAGTTCTTC. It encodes CASTRGRGYNEQFF.

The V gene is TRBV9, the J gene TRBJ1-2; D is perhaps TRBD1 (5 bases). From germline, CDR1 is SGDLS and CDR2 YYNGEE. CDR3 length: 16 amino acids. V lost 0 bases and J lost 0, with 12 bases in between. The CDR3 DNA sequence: TGTGCCAGCAGCGTAGGTAAAGACAGAGCTAACTATGGCTACACCTTC. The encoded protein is CASSVGKDRANYGYTF.

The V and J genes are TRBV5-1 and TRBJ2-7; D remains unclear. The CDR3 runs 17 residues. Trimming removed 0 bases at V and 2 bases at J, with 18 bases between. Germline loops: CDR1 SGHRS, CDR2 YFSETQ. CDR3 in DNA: TGCGCCAGCAGCTTGGCCTTCACGCCAGCTACGACCTACGAGCAGTACTTC. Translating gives CASSLAFTPATTYEQYF.

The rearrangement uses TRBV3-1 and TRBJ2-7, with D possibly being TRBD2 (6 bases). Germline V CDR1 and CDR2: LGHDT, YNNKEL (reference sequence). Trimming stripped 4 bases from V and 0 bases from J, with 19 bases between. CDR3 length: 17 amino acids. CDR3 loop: CASSPRTRLAHSYEQYF. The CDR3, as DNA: TGTGCCAGCAGCCCGAGGACGAGGCTAGCGCACTCCTACGAGCAGTACTTC.

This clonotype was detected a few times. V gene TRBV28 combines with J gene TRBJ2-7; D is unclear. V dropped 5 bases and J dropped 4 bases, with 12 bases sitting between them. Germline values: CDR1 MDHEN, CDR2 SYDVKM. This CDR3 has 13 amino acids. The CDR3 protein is CASSPLVGYEQYF. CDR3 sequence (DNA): TGTGCCAGCAGTCCTCTCGTGGGTTACGAGCAGTACTTC.